The text below deals with one T cell receptor (beta chain). Study processing details: Estimated nucleated cell counts came from reference gene primer amplification. The assay was immunoSEQ multiplex PCR, and TCRdb's table has in-frame clones only and misses some. V, J and clone size reflect that table, while D and trimming were determined from the DNA. The sample lists 250,000 to 300,000 clones; about 85% were seen once. CDR1 and CDR2 from the germline V gene are KGHSH and LQKENI. J lost 7 bases, V lost 2 bases, and 11 bases had no gene match. The CDR3 loop spans 17 amino acids. This entry belongs to a study of blood T cell repertoires in COVID-19. Overall study context: The United States, Italy and Spain were the sources of the acute and convalescent COVID-19 samples. PBMCs, B-cell-depleted T cells, or T cells provided the cDNA or gDNA that made up the material.

The chain joins TRBV18 to TRBJ2-2, with TRBD1 identical over 9 bases. The specimen was peripheral blood. This receptor was obtained from a man aged 18 to 30 with active or convalescent COVID-19. The CDR3 sequence: CASSPYSTGGAVGELFF. The CDR3 coding sequence is TGTGCCAGCTCACCATATTCTACAGGGGGCGCGGTCGGGGAGCTGTTTTTT. Full variable domain (rest looked up from reference TRBV18 and TRBJ2-2): NAGVMQNPRHLVRRRGQEARLRCSPMKGHSHVYWYRQLPEEGLKFMVYLQKENIIDESGMPKERFSAEFPKEGPSILRIQQVVRGDSAAYFCASSPYSTGGAVGELFFGEGSRLTVL.